The T cell receptor beta chain described here comes from a study of blood T cells in healthy people across ages. Study results and limitations: Older age coincided with a roughly linear decline in TCR beta diversity per million T cells. A conclusive naive versus antigen-experienced comparison was prevented by the unsorted PBMCs.

This CDR3 has 14 residues. Deletions cut 0 bases from V and 1 base from J, with 8 bases between. Germline V gene data show CDR1 as SGHRS and CDR2 as YFSETQ. As to this clonotype: Antigen unknown.

It was with a sample-barcoded 5' primer and a J-beta primer mix that a second PCR of roughly 6 to 11 cycles was run. TCRdb re-derived calls from the 5' RACE reads in MiXCR, one entry per CDR3 protein. This sample has 1.4 million or so distinct CDR3 sequences; around 40% occur once, and the top ten carry about 4.1%. The sequencing sample was made of blood. The receptor's source is a young woman in good health. The chain combines TRBV5-1 with TRBJ2-7; D unclear. The CDR3 nucleotides read TGCGCCAGCAGCTTGGATGTCGGATCCTACGAGCAGTACTTC. It codes for CASSLDVGSYEQYF.